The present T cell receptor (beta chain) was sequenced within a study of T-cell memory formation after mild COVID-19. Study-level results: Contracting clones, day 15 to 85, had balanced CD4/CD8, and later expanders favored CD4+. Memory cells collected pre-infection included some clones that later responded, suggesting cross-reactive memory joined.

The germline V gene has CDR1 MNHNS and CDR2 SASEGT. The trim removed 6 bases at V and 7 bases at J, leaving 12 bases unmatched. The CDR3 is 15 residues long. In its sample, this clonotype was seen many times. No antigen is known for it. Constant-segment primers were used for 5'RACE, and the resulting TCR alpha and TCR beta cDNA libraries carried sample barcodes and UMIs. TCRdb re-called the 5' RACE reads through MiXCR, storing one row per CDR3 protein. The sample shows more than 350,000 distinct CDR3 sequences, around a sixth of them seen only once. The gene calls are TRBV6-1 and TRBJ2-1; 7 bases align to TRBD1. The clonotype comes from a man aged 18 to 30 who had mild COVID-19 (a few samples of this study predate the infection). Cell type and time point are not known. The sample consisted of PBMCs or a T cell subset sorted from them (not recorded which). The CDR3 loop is CASSSNQQGLNEQFF. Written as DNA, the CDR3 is TGTGCCAGCAGCTCAAACCAACAGGGGTTGAATGAGCAGTTCTTC.